This T cell receptor (beta chain) appears in the sequencing data of a study of T cells in Graves' hyperthyroidism and ophthalmopathy. Points from the study as a whole: Also found in blood were most expanded thyroid clonotypes above 0.001. By a 13 V-J model, ophthalmopathy was set apart from stable hyperthyroidism.

Researchers took RNA transcripts and amplified the TCR beta CDR3 regions from them. First-round RT-PCR of the TCR CDR3 relied on the HTBI primer set. From the multiplex PCR reads, TCRdb called clonotypes with MiXCR, one entry per CDR3 protein. The table has about 420,000 distinct CDR3 sequences, around a sixth seen once. This CDR3 has 14 amino acids. There are many counts of this clonotype. Its target is not known. The junction and the germline gene differ at one end; a read error may be behind it. For Graves' hyperthyroidism to be stable, ophthalmopathy could not progress within 18 months. Patients showing uncontrolled infection, other autoimmune disease, pregnancy or lactation were ineligible.

Source material: blood. This chain uses TRBV12-3 or TRBV12-4 with TRBJ2-7, with D possibly being TRBD1 (6 bases). This TCR was sampled from a woman aged 18-30 years with Graves' hyperthyroidism. The CDR3 coding sequence is TGCGCCAGCAGCTTGGCGGCAGGGGCCTACGAGCAGTACTTC. It specifies CASSLAAGAYEQYF.